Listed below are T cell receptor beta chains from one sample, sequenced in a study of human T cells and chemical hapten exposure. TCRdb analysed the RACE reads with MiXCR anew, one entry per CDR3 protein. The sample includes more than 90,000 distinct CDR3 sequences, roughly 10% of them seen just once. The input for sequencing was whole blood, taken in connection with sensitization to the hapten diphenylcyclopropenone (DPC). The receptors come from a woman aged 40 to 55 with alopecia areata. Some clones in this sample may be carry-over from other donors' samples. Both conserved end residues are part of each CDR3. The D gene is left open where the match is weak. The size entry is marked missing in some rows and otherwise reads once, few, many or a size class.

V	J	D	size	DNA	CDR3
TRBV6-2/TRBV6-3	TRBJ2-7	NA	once	TGTGCCAGCAGTTACTTATCCCGGCCAGGCGATGTCGAGCAGTACTTC	CASSYLSRPGDVEQYF
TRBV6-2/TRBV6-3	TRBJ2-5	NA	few	TGTGCCAGCCAGCGGGACAACCAAGAGACCCAGTACTTC	CASQRDNQETQYF
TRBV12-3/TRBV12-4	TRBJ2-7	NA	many	TGTGCCAGCGGAACCCGAAACACGGACAACGAGCAGTACTTC	CASGTRNTDNEQYF
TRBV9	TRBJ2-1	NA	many	TGTGCCAGCAGCCCGGAGGACGGGACCTCCTACAATGAGCAGTTCTTC	CASSPEDGTSYNEQFF
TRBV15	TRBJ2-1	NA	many	TGTGCCACCAGCAGACCCGTCAGCGTGCAGTTCTTC	CATSRPVSVQFF
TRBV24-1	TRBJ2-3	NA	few	TGTGCCACCAGTGATTCTCGACCATTCACAGATACGCAGTATTTT	CATSDSRPFTDTQYF
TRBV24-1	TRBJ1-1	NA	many	TGTGCCACCGGGGGGGAAACTGAAGCTTTCTTT	CATGGETEAFF
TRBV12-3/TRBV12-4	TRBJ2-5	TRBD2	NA	TGTGCCAGCAGTTTAGCTAGCGGGGGGCAGGAGACCCAGTACTTC	CASSLASGGQETQYF
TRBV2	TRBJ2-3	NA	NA	TGTGCCAGCAGTGGAAGGAATAGCAATAAAGATACGCAGTATTTT	CASSGRNSNKDTQYF
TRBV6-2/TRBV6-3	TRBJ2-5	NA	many	TGTGCCAGCAGTTACCACCCGGGGGTCGGGGAGACCCAGTACTTC	CASSYHPGVGETQYF
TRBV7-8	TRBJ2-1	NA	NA	TGTGCCAGCACCCCAACCCGGGGGAGGAACGCGGGCAATGAGCAGTTCTTC	CASTPTRGRNAGNEQFF
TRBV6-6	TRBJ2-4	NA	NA	TGTGCCAGCAGCCCTGGAAACATTCAGTACTTC	CASSPGNIQYF
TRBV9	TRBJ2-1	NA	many	TGTGCCAGCAGCCGACGTCCCCCAGCGGGTGGTGATGAGCAGTTCTTC	CASSRRPPAGGDEQFF
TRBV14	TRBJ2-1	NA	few	TGTGCCAGCAGCCAAGAGCAGCAACCTGGGGGTGAGCAGTTCTTC	CASSQEQQPGGEQFF
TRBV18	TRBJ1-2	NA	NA	TGTGCCAGCTCACGGCCTAGGCCGACAGGTAGCTATGGCTACACCTTC	CASSRPRPTGSYGYTF
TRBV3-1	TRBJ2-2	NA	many	TGTGCCAGCAGCCAAAGGAGGGCCGGGGAGCTGTTTTTT	CASSQRRAGELFF
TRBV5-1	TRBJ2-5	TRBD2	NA	TGCGCCAGCAGCTCACTGGGGCGGTCCAGCGGGAGCCCTCAAGAGACCCAGTACTTC	CASSSLGRSSGSPQETQYF
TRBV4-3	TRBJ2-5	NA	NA	TGCGCCAGCAGCCAAGATTCACCTGGGAGCCGGGAGAGAGAGACCCAGTACTTC	CASSQDSPGSRERETQYF
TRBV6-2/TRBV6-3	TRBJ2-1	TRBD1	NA	TGTGCCAGCAGATCCGGGACAGGGAATCACCATGAGCAGTTCTTC	CASRSGTGNHHEQFF
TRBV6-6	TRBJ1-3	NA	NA	TGTGCCAGCAGTTACGGCAGGGTGGAGTTGAGCACCATATATTTT	CASSYGRVELSTIYF
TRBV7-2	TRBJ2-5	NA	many	TGTGCCAGCAGCCCCCCGGCAGTTGAAGAGACCCAGTACTTC	CASSPPAVEETQYF
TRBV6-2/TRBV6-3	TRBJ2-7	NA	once	TGTGCCAGCACCCCATCTGCCCTGTGGCGAGATATAAGTATCTACGAGCAGTACTTC	CASTPSALWRDISIYEQYF
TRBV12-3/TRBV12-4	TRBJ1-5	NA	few	TGTGCCAGCAGTCCCCAGGCAGCCCTTGGGCATCAGCCCCAGCATTTT	CASSPQAALGHQPQHF
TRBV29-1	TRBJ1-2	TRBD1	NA	TGCAGCGTTGAACCACTTGGGACAGTCTATGGCTACACCTTC	CSVEPLGTVYGYTF
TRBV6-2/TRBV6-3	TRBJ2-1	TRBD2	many	TGTGCCAGCACCCCTGGGGGAGGGGTCTACAATGAGCAGTTCTTC	CASTPGGGVYNEQFF
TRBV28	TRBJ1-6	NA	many	TGTGCCAGCAGTTCTCCGGGGAGGTTAGCCTCACCCCTCCACTTT	CASSSPGRLASPLHF